Below, one TCR beta chain is given with its context. Its antigen is currently not known. No much larger clone exists at a distance of one base, and base qualities are not known. Including cysteine and phenylalanine, the CDR3 has 15 amino acids. Left in the record is the CDR3 DNA by itself, 45 bases read in frame from the first base. Trimming takes 3 bases off V and 5 bases off J; junction bases not matched to a gene: 7. Via the germline V gene (reference sequence), CDR1 is LNHNV and CDR2 YYDKDF. The data belong to a study of shared T cell receptors in the human thymus (dated by TCRdb to about 2021). Some background on the complete study: The study examined how the human thymus generates shared, self-reactive T-cell receptor alpha chains.

Library generation was performed with the immunoSEQ multiplex PCR assay. TCRdb holds this immuneACCESS table with in-frame rearrangements only. Some clones are missing; in checked studies, unresolved V genes explain under half, and the rest has no known cause. In this sample the table shows 550,000 to 800,000 clones, roughly 85% of which occur a single time. Jointly, the top ten make up around 0.0094% of the sample. These records were also assigned to another study, of human thymus T cells. From the second report: In Finland, the donors were immunologically healthy infants who were having open corrective cardiac surgery for congenital heart defects. The thymus tissue came from surgical resects taken out during corrective cardiac surgery. Biased V and J gene segment usage appeared to be present in both thymic and peripheral blood repertoires. According to the related research, thymic TCR repertoires were highly overlapping among unrelated individuals. TCR alpha and beta repertoires from about 8 infant thymus samples and a few related peripheral blood samples were characterized in the study. The cohort included about six male and a couple of female infants, with donor ages spanning 7 to 244 days. Thymocytes were freed from the tissue by mechanical means and kept at -70 degrees C as pellets of roughly 9-30 million cells. A QIAsymphony instrument was used to extract genomic DNA from the frozen cell pellets. The immunoSEQ multiplex PCR assay was used to amplify the TCRB and TCRAD loci from a standardized quantity of quality-controlled genomic DNA. The V(D)J region was spanned by amplicons of a length sufficient to cover the CDR3 and to identify V and J genes. Amplicon sequencing was performed on an Illumina platform through the commercial immunoSEQ service. Primer bias and sequencing errors were corrected as previously described, and TCRAD and TCRB definitions were based on the IMGT database. Repertoires were analysed with immunoSEQ Analyzer 3.0 and VDJTools, covering basic statistics, V/J segment usage, diversity estimates, rarefaction and pairwise overlap. Chao1, ChaoE, Efron-Thisted, Shannon and inverse Simpson indices were used to estimate diversity, which was also estimated on datasets down-sampled to the smallest sample. Repertoire overlap used strict matching of CDR3 nucleotide sequence, V gene and J gene, with Jaccard-based multidimensional scaling clustering. On average, thymus samples gave 750,000 to 1,000,000 unique TCRB clonotypes, whereas blood samples gave roughly 80,000.

This clonotype originated in a girl in the first two years of life with a congenital heart defect. Donor details come from another sample of the same person, matched by shared clones. This receptor chain uses TRBV15 and TRBJ2-7, with 10 bases matching TRBD1. Source material: thymocytes. The bases read TGTGCCACCAGCAGGCGGGACAGGGGTGGTCACGAGCAGTACTTC. This is translated as CATSRRDRGGHEQYF.